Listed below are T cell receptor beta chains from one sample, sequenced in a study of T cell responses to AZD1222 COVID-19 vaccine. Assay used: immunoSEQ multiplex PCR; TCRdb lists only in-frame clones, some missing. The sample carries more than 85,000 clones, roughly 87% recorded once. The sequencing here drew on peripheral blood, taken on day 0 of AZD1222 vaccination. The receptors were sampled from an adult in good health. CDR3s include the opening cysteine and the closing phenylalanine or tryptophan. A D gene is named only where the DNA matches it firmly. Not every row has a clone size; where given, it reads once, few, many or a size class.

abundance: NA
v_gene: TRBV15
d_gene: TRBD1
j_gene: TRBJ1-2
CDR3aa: CATSRGGQGKDYGYTF
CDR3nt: TGTGCCACCAGCAGAGGGGGACAGGGGAAAGACTATGGCTACACCTTC

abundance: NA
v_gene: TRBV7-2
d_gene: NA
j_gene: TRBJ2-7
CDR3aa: CASSFEPGPYYEQYF
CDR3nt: TGTGCCAGCAGCTTCGAACCGGGACCCTACTACGAGCAGTACTTC

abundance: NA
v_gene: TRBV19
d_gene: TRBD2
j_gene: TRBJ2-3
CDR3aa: CASSLSTSGGLRRSADTQYF
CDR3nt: TGTGCCAGTAGCCTATCCACTAGCGGGGGGTTAAGAAGGAGCGCAGATACGCAGTATTTT

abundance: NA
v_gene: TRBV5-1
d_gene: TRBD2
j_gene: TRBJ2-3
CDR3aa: CASSPLAGGPSDTQYF
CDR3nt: TGCGCCAGCAGCCCTCTAGCGGGAGGGCCCTCGGATACGCAGTATTTT

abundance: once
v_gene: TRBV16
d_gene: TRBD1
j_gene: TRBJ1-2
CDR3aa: CASSPKQGTHYGYTF
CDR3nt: TGTGCCAGCAGCCCGAAACAGGGGACCCACTATGGCTACACCTTC

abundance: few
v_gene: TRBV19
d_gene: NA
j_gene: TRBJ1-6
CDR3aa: CASSPFRGARNSPLHF
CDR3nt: TGTGCCAGTAGCCCGTTTCGCGGGGCGAGGAATTCACCCCTCCACTTT

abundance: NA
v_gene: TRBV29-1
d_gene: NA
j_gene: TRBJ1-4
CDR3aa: CSVEGRATNEKLFF
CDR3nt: TGCAGCGTTGAAGGCCGAGCAACTAATGAAAAACTGTTTTTT

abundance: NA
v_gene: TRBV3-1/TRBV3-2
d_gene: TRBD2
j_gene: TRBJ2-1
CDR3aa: CASSTSTSGRGEQFF
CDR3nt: TGTGCCAGCAGTACCTCTACTAGCGGGAGGGGGGAGCAGTTCTTC

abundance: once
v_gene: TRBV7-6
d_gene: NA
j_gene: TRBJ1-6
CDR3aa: CASSLISQGRDSPLHF
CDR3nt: TGTGCCAGCAGCTTAATAAGTCAGGGTCGGGATTCACCCCTCCACTTT

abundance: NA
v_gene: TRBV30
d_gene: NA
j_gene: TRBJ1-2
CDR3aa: CAWSVGGGYTF
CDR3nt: TGTGCCTGGAGTGTAGGGGGAGGCTACACCTTC

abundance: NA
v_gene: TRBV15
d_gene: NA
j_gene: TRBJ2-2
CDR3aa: CATGKSRVGQNTGELFF
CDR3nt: TGTGCCACCGGGAAGAGTAGGGTGGGACAAAACACCGGGGAGCTGTTTTTT

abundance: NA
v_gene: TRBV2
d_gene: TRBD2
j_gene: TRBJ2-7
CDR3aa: CASLSGTSTYEQYF
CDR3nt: TGTGCCAGTCTCTCCGGGACTAGCACCTACGAGCAGTACTTC

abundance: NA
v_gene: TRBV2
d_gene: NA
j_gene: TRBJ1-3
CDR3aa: CASSELIPSSGNTIYF
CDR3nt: TGTGCCAGCAGTGAACTAATCCCGAGCTCTGGAAACACCATATATTTT

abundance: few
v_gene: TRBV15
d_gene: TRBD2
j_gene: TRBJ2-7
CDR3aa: CATSRDIPSGRNFEQYF
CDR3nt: TGTGCCACCAGCAGAGATATCCCTAGCGGGAGGAATTTCGAGCAGTACTTC

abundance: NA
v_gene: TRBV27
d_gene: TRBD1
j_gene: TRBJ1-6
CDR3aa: CASRTGDSNSPLHF
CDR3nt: TGTGCCAGCAGAACAGGGGATAGTAATTCACCCCTCCACTTT

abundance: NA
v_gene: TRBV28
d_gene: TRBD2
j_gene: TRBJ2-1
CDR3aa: CASSSIYGLGTSRDNEQFF
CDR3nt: TGTGCCAGCAGTTCGATATACGGTTTAGGGACTAGCAGAGACAATGAGCAGTTCTTC

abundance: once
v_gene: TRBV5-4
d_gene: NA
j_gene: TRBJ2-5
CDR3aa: CASSFAGITTRETQYF
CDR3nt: TGTGCCAGCAGCTTCGCCGGGATCACAACTAGGGAGACCCAGTACTTC

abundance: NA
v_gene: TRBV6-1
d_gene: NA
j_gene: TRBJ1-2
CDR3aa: CASSEVAGPERGYTF
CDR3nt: TGTGCCAGCAGTGAAGTTGCGGGCCCCGAGAGGGGCTACACCTTC

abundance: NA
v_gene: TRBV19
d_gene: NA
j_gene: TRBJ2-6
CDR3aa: CASSIDGFLTF
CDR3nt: TGTGCCAGTAGTATCGACGGGTTCCTGACTTTC

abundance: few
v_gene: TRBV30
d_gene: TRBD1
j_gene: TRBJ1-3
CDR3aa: CAWRDRESGNTIYF
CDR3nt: TGTGCCTGGAGAGACAGGGAGTCTGGAAACACCATATATTTT

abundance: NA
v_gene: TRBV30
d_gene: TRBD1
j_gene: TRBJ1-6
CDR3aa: CAWTTGQLESPLHF
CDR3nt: TGTGCCTGGACTACGGGACAGCTGGAATCACCCCTCCACTTT

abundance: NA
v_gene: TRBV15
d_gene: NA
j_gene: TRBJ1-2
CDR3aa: CATSRDQSGYTF
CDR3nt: TGTGCCACCAGCAGAGATCAGAGTGGCTACACCTTC

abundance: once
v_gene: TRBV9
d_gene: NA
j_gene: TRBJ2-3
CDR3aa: CASSPWATDTQYF
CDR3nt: TGTGCCAGCAGCCCTTGGGCCACAGATACGCAGTATTTT

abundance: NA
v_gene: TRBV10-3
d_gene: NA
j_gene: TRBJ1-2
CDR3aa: CAIRAGKGPGYTF
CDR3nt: TGTGCCATCAGGGCAGGGAAGGGACCTGGCTACACCTTC

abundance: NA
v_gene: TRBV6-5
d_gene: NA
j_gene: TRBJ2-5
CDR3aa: CASREGLATETQYF
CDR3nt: TGTGCCAGCAGGGAGGGGCTAGCGACAGAGACCCAGTACTTC

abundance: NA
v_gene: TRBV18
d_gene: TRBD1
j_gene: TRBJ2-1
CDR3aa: CASSQPGQSYNEQFF
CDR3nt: TGTGCCAGCTCACAACCGGGACAGAGCTACAATGAGCAGTTCTTC

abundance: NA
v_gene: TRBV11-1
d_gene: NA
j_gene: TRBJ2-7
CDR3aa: CASSPISGRYEQYF
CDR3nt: TGTGCCAGCAGCCCCATAAGTGGACGCTACGAGCAGTACTTC

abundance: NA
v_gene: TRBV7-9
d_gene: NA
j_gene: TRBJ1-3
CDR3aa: CASSFTGPGNTIYF
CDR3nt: TGTGCCAGCAGCTTCACGGGACCTGGAAACACCATATATTTT

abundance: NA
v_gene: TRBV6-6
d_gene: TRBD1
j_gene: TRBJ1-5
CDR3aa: CASSYRQGSSNQPQHF
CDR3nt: TGTGCCAGCAGTTACCGACAGGGAAGTAGCAATCAGCCCCAGCATTTT

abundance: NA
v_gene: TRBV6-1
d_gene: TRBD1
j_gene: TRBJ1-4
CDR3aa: CASSEATGGLMGLFF
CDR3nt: TGTGCCAGCAGTGAAGCGACAGGGGGTCTCATGGGGCTGTTTTTT

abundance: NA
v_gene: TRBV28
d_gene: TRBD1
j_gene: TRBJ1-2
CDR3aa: CASSFQAGGWGYTF
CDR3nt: TGTGCCAGCAGTTTTCAGGCAGGGGGCTGGGGCTACACCTTC

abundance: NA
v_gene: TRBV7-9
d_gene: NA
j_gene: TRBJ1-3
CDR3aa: CASSAQGILSGNTIYF
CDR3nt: TGTGCCAGCAGCGCGCAGGGAATTCTCTCTGGAAACACCATATATTTT

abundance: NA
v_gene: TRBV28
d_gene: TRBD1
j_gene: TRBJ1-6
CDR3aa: CASSLTGQGGIYNSPLHF
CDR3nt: TGTGCCAGCAGTTTAACGGGACAGGGGGGTATCTATAATTCACCCCTCCACTTT

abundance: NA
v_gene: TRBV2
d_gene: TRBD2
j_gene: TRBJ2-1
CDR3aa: CASSRGGYNEQFF
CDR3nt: TGTGCCAGCAGCCGGGGGGGCTACAATGAGCAGTTCTTC

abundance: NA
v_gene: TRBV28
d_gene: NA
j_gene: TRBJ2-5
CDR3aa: CASSFPRLETQYF
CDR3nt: TGTGCCAGCAGTTTCCCTAGGCTGGAGACCCAGTACTTC

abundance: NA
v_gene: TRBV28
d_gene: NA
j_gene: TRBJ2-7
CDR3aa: CASSLSGRSYEQYF
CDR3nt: TGTGCCAGCAGTCTTTCAGGACGGTCCTACGAGCAGTACTTC

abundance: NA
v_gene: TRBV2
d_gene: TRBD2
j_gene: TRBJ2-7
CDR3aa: CASSSDSGTSEQYF
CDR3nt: TGTGCCAGCAGCTCAGATAGCGGGACGAGCGAGCAGTACTTC

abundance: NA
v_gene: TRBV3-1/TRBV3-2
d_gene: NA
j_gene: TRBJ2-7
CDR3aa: CASSQDLSRKYF
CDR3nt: TGTGCCAGCAGCCAAGATCTGTCTAGAAAGTACTTC

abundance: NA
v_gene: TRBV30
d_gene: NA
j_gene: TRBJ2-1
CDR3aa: CAWISLSSYNEQFF
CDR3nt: TGTGCCTGGATTTCGTTGAGCTCCTACAATGAGCAGTTCTTC

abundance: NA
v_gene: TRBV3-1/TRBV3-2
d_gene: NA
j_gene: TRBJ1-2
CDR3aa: CASSHGSSNYGYTF
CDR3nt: TGTGCCAGCAGCCACGGCAGCAGTAACTATGGCTACACCTTC

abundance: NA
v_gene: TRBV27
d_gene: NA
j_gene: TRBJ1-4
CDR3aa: CASSLEFGEKLFF
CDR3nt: TGTGCCAGCAGTTTAGAATTCGGGGAAAAACTGTTTTTT

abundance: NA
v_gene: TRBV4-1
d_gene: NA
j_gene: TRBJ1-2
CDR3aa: CASSQAGVNYGYTF
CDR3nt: TGCGCCAGCAGCCAAGCGGGGGTTAACTATGGCTACACCTTC

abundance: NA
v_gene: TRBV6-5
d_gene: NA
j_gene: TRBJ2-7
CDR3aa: CASRAPGQNEQYF
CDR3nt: TGTGCCAGCAGGGCACCTGGACAGAACGAGCAGTACTTC

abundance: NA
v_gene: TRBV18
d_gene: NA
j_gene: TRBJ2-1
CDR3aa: CASSPSTIHNEQFF
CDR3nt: TGTGCCAGCTCACCATCGACTATTCACAATGAGCAGTTCTTC

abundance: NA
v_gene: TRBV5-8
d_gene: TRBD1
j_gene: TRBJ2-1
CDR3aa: CASSETGRINEQFF
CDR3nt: TGTGCCAGCAGCGAGACAGGGCGGATCAATGAGCAGTTCTTC

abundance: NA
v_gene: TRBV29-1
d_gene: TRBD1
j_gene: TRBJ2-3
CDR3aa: CSVGDRGPPDTQYF
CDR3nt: TGCAGCGTTGGTGACAGGGGGCCGCCAGATACGCAGTATTTT

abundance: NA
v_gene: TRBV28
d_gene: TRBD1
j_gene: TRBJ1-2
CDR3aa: CASRPTGGNGYTF
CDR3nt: TGTGCCAGCAGACCGACAGGGGGCAATGGCTACACCTTC

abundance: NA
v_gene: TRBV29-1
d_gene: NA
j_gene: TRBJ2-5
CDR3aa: CSIEPMPGETQYF
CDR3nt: TGCAGCATCGAACCCATGCCAGGGGAGACCCAGTACTTC

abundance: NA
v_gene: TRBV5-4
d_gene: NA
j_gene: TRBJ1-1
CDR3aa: CASSRFTVTNTEAFF
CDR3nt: TGTGCCAGCAGCCGTTTTACGGTGACGAACACTGAAGCTTTCTTT

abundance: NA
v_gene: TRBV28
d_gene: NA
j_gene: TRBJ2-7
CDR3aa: CASRIGPSYEQYF
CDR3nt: TGTGCCAGCAGAATAGGTCCTAGCTACGAGCAGTACTTC

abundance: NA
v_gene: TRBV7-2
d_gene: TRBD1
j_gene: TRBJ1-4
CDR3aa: CASSLNRGENEKLFF
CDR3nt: TGTGCCAGCAGCTTAAACAGGGGGGAGAATGAAAAACTGTTTTTT

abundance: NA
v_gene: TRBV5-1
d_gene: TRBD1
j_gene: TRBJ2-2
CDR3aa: CASSFWTGTNTGELFF
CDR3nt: TGCGCCAGCAGCTTCTGGACAGGGACGAACACCGGGGAGCTGTTTTTT

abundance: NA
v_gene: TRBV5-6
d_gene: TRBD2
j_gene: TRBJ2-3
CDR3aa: CASRSGGRAGTDTQYF
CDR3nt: TGTGCCAGCCGGTCGGGCGGGAGGGCCGGCACAGATACGCAGTATTTT

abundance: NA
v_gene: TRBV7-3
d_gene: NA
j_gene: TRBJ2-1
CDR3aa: CASSLNARLAGSEQFF
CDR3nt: TGTGCCAGCAGCTTAAACGCGAGGCTAGCAGGCAGTGAGCAGTTCTTC

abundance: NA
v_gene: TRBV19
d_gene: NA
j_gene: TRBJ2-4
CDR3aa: CASSMGLLGNIQYF
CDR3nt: TGTGCCAGTAGTATGGGCCTCCTGGGAAACATTCAGTACTTC

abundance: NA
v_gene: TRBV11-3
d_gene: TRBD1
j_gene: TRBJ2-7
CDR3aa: CASSSGQGYEQYF
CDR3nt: TGTGCCAGCAGCTCCGGACAGGGCTACGAGCAGTACTTC